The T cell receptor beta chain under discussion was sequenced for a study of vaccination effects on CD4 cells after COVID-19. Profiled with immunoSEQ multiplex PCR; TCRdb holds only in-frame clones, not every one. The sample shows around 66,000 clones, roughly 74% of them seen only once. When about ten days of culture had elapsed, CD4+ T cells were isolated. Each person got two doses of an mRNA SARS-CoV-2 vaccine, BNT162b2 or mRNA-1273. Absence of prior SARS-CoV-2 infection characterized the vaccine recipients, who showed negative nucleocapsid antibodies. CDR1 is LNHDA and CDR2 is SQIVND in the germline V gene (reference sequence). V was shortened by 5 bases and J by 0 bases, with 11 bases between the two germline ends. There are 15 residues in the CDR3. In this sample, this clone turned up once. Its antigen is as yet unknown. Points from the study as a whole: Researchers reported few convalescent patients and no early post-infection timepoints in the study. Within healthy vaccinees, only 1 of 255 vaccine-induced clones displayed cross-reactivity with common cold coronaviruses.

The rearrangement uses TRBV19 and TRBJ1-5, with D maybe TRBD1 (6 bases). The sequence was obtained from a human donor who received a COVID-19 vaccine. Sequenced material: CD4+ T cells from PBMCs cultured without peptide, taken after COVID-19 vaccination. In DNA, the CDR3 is TGTGCCAGTAGTGACAGGTATTATAGCAATCAGCCCCAGCATTTT. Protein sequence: CASSDRYYSNQPQHF. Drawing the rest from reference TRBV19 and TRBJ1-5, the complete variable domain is DGGITQSPKYLFRKEGQNVTLSCEQNLNHDAMYWYRQDPGQGLRLIYYSQIVNDFQKGDIAEGYSVSREKKESFPLTVTSAQKNPTAFYLCASSDRYYSNQPQHFGDGTRLSIL.